This T cell receptor (beta chain) was documented in a study of CD8 T cells in ankylosing spondylitis. Findings and caveats of the study: Earlier studies detected some motif variants in reactive arthritis synovial fluid and blood. CD8+ cells made up the disease-linked clones, which were relatively rare in peripheral blood. Significantly higher representation of disease-linked clones was reported for matched ankylosing spondylitis synovial fluid. Blood of patients with ankylosing spondylitis appeared to be characterized by a TCR beta motif of about eight highly homologous variants.

This clonotype was recorded a few times. Its antigen is unidentified. Quantitative 5'-RACE with molecular barcodes generated TCR beta libraries. One entry per CDR3 protein, called by TCRdb with MiXCR from the 5' RACE reads. The table has some 840,000 distinct CDR3 sequences, 12% seen once; the top ten hold approximately 0.51%. Sequencing input: blood, either unsorted or a sorted T cell fraction (not recorded which). This TCR derives from a male donor with ankylosing spondylitis.

The CDR3 reads CASRGPAGRGTGELFF. In DNA, the CDR3 is TGTGCCAGCAGGGGACCCGCGGGCCGAGGAACCGGGGAGCTGTTTTTT. The V call is TRBV6-1, the J call TRBJ2-2, with D perhaps assigned TRBD1 or TRBD2 (5 bases each). CDR3 length equals 16 residues. Deletions cut 6 bases from V and 5 bases from J, with 19 bases between. CDR1 is MNHNS, CDR2 SASEGT, per germline.